This entry describes one T cell receptor beta chain. The data originate from a study of blood T cell repertoires in COVID-19. Method: immunoSEQ multiplex PCR; TCRdb's copy keeps in-frame clones and lacks some. The table lists 300,000 to 350,000 clones, 90% of them singletons. CDR1 is MGHDK, CDR2 SYGVNS, per germline. V lost 3 bases to trimming and J lost 8 bases, with 13 bases between them. There are 13 residues in the CDR3. The sample was peripheral blood. V is TRBV25-1 and J is TRBJ1-2, with a possible D match to TRBD1 (5 bases). The clonotype originates from a woman in her 30s with COVID-19, enrolled during active disease. CDR3 amino acids: CASSDAAGRGYTF. The DNA for the CDR3 is TGTGCCAGCAGTGACGCGGCAGGGCGCGGCTACACCTTC.